This T cell receptor (beta chain) came from a study of human T cells and chemical hapten exposure. Study background: Alopecia areata, totalis or universalis affected patients who were mostly female.

This clonotype was recorded a few times. Individual cDNA molecules in this library carried unique molecular identifiers. One entry per CDR3 protein results from TCRdb running MiXCR on the RACE reads. The profile covers 100,000 to 120,000 distinct CDR3 sequences, with less than 40% appearing a single time and roughly 3% taken by the ten largest. Regarding time point: patch test 3, about 24 weeks after DPC sensitization. Treatment meaning: therapeutic diphenylcyclopropenone sensitization with weekly scalp DPC. The sequences come from whole blood, collected in connection with sensitization to the hapten diphenylcyclopropenone (DPC). This receptor was identified in a man in his forties with alopecia areata. Some clones in this sample may be carry-over from other donors' samples.

The chain's CDR3 is CASSAHRGRSTDTQYF. The CDR3 nucleotides read TGTGCCAGCAGCGCTCACAGGGGGCGCAGCACAGATACGCAGTATTTT. The V gene is TRBV21-1, the J gene TRBJ2-3; TRBD1 was called by the table and not checked on the DNA. TRBV21-1 is classified as a pseudogene. The CDR3 extends over 16 amino acids.